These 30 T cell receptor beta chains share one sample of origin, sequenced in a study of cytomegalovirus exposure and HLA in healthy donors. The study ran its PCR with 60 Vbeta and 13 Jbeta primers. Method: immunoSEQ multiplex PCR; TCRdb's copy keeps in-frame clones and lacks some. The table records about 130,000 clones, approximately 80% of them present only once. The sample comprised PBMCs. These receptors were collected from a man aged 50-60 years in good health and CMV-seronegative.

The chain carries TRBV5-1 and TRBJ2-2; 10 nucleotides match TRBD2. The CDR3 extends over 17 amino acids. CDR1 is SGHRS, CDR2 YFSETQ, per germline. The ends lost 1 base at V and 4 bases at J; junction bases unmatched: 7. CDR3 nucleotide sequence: TGCGCCAGCAGCTTGCCGGCTAGCGGGGGCCCCACCGGGGAGCTGTTTTTT. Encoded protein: CASSLPASGGPTGELFF. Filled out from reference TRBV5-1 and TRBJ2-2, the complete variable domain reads KAGVTQTPRYLIKTRGQQVTLSCSPISGHRSVSWYQQTPGQGLQFLFEYFSETQRNKGNFPGRFSGRQFSNSRSEMNVSTLELGDSALYLCASSLPASGGPTGELFFGEGSRLTVL.

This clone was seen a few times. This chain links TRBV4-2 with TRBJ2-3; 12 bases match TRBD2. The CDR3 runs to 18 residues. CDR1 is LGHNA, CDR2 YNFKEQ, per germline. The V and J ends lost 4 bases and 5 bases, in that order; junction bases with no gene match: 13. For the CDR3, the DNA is TGTGCCAGCAGCCTCCTAGGGCTAGCGGGGGGGCAGGTAGATACGCAGTATTTT. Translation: CASSLLGLAGGQVDTQYF.

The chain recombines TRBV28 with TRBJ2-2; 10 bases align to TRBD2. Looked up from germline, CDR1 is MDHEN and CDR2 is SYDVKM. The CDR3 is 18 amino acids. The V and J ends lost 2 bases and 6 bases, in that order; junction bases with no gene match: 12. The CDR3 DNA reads TGTGCCAGCAGTTTAAGCGGCCTAGCGGGGGCCGGATCCGGGGAGCTGTTTTTT. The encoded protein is CASSLSGLAGAGSGELFF.

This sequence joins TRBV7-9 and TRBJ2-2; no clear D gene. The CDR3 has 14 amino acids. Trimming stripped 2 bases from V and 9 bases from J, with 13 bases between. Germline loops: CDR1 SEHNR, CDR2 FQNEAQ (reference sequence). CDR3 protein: CASSLSGFSRELFF. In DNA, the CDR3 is TGTGCCAGCAGCTTATCCGGGTTTTCCAGGGAGCTGTTTTTT. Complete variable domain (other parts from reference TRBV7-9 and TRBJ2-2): DTGVSQNPRHKITKRGQNVTFRCDPISEHNRLYWYRQTLGQGPEFLTYFQNEAQLEKSRLLSDRFSAERPKGSFSTLEIQRTEQGDSAMYLCASSLSGFSRELFFGEGSRLTVL.

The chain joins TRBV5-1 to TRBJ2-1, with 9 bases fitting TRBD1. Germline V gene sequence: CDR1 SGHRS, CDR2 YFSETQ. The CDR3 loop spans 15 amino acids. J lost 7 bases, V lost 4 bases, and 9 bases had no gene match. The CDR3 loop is CASSLQGALRNEQFF. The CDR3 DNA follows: TGCGCCAGCAGCCTACAGGGGGCATTAAGAAATGAGCAGTTCTTC.

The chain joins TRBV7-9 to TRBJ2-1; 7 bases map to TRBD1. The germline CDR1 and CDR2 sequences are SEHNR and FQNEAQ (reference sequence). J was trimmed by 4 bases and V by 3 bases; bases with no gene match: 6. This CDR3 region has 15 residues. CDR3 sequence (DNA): TGTGCCAGCAGCTTCGACAGGGTTTATTACAATGAGCAGTTCTTC. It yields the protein CASSFDRVYYNEQFF.

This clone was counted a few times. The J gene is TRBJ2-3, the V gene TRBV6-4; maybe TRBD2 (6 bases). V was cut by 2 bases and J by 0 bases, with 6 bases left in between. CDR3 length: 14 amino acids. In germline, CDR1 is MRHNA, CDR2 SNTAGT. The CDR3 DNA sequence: TGTGCCAGCAGTGACGGGACTAGCACAGATACGCAGTATTTT. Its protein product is CASSDGTSTDTQYF.

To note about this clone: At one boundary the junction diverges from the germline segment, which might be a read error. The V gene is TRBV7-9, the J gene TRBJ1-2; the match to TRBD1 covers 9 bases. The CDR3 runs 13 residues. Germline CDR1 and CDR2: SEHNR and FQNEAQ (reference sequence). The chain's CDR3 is CSSSPTGGTGYTF. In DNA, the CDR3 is TGTTCCAGCAGCCCGACAGGGGGTACTGGCTACACCTTC. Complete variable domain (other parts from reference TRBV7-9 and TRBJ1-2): DTGVSQNPRHKITKRGQNVTFRCDPISEHNRLYWYRQTLGQGPEFLTYFQNEAQLEKSRLLSDRFSAERPKGSFSTLEIQRTEQGDSAMYLCSSSPTGGTGYTFGSGTRLTVV.

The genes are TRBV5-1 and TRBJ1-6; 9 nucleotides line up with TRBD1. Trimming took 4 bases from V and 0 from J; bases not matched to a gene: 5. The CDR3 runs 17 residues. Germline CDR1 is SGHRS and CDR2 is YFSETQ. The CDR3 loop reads CASSGTGLSSYNSPLHF. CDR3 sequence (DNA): TGCGCCAGCAGCGGGACAGGGCTGAGCTCCTATAATTCACCCCTCCACTTT. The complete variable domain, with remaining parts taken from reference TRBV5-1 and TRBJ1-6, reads KAGVTQTPRYLIKTRGQQVTLSCSPISGHRSVSWYQQTPGQGLQFLFEYFSETQRNKGNFPGRFSGRQFSNSRSEMNVSTLELGDSALYLCASSGTGLSSYNSPLHFGNGTRLTVT.

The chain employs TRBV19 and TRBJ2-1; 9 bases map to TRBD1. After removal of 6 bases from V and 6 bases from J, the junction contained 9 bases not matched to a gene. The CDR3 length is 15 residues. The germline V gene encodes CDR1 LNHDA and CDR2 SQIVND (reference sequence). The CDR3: CASSTGQGGSNEQFF. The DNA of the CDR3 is TGTGCCAGTAGCACGGGACAGGGAGGGTCCAATGAGCAGTTCTTC.

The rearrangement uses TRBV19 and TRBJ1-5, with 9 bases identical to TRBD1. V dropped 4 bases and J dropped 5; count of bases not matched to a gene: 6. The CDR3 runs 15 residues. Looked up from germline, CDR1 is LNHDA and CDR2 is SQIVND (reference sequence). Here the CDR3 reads CASSNPDRGDQPQHF. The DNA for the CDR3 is TGTGCCAGTAGTAATCCGGACAGGGGAGATCAGCCCCAGCATTTT.

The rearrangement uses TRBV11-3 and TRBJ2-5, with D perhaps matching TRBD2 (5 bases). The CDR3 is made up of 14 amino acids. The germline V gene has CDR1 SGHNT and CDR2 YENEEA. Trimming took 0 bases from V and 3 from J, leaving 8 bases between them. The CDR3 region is CASSLDPAEETQYF. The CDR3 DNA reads TGTGCCAGCAGCTTAGACCCAGCGGAAGAGACCCAGTACTTC.

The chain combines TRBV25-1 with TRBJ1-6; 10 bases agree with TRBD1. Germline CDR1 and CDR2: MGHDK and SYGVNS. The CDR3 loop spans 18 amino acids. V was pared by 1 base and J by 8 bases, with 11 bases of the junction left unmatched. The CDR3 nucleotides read TGTGCCAGCAGTGAATTCGAGTTTCTGGACAGGGGGTATTCACCCCTCCACTTT. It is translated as CASSEFEFLDRGYSPLHF.

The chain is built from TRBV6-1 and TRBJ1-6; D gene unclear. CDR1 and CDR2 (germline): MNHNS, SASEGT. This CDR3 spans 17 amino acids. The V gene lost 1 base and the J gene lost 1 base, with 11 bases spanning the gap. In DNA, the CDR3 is TGTGCCAGCAGTGAAGGGTTCGGAGTGTCCTATAATTCACCCCTCCACTTT. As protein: CASSEGFGVSYNSPLHF.

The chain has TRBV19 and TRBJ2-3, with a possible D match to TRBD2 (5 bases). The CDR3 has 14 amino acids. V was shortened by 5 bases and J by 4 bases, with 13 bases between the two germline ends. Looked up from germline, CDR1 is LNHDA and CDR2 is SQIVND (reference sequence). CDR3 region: CASSSGLPPDTQYF. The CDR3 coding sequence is TGTGCCAGTAGTTCCGGACTCCCCCCAGATACGCAGTATTTT.

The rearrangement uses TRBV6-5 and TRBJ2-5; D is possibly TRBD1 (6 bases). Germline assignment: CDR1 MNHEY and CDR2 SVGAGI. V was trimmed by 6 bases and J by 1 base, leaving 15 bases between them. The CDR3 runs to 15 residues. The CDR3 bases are TGTGCCAGCAGCACAGGGATGGACAGCCAAGAGACCCAGTACTTC. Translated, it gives CASSTGMDSQETQYF.

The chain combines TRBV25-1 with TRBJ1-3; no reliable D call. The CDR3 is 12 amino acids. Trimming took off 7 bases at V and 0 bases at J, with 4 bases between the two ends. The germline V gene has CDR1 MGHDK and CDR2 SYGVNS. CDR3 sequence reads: CASTSSGNTIYF. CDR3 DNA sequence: TGTGCCAGCACTAGCTCTGGAAACACCATATATTTT.

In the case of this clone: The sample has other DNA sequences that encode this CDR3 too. CDR3 sequence reads: CASSLGQNYGYTF. The CDR3 DNA reads as TGTGCCAGCAGCTTGGGCCAGAACTATGGCTACACCTTC. The gene calls are TRBV7-9 and TRBJ1-2, with D unclear. The ends were cut back, 3 bases at V and 2 bases at J, with 7 bases in the middle. Germline CDR1 is SEHNR and CDR2 is FQNEAQ (reference sequence). This CDR3 has 13 residues.

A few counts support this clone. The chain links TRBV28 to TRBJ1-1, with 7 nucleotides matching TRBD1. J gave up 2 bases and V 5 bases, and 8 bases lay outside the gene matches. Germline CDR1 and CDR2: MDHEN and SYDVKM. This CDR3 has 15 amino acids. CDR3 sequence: CASSEGGGRNTEAFF. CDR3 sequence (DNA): TGTGCCAGCAGTGAAGGAGGGGGCCGCAACACTGAAGCTTTCTTT.

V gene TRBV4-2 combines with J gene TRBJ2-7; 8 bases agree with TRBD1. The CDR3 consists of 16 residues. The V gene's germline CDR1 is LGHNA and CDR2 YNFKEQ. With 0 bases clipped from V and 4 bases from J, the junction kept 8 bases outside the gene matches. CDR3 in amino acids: CASSQDFGDRGYEQYV. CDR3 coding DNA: TGTGCCAGCAGCCAAGATTTCGGAGACAGGGGTTACGAGCAGTACGTC.

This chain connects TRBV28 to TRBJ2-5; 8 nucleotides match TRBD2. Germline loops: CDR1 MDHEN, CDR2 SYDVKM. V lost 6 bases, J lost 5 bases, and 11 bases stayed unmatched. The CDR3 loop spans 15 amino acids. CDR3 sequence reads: CASSPRGGAEETQYF. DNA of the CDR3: TGTGCCAGCAGCCCCCGGGGGGGGGCCGAGGAGACCCAGTACTTC.

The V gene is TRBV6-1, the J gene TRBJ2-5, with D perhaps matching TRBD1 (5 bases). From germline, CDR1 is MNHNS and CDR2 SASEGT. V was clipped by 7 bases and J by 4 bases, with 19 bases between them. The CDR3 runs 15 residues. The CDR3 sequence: CASTQETVRAETQYF. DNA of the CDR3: TGTGCCAGCACCCAAGAGACAGTTCGGGCAGAGACCCAGTACTTC.

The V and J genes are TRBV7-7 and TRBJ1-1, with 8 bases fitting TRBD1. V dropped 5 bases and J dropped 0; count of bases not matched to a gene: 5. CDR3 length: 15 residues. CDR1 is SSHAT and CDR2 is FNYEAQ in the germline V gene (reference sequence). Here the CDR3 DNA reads TGTGCCAGCAGCCTGGGACAGGCATTGAACACTGAAGCTTTCTTT. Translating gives CASSLGQALNTEAFF.

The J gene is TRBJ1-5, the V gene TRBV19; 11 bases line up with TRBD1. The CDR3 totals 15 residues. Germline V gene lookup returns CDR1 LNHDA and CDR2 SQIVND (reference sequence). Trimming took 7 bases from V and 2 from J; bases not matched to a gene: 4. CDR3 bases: TGTGCCAGTATGGGGACAGGGGGTGGCAATCAGCCCCAGCATTTT. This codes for CASMGTGGGNQPQHF.

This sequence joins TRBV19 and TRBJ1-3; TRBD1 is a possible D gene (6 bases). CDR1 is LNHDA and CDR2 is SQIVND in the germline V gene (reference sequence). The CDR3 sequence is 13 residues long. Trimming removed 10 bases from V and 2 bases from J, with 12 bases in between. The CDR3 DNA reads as TGTGCCACCGAGGGGGTCGCTGGAAACACCATATATTTT. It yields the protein CATEGVAGNTIYF.

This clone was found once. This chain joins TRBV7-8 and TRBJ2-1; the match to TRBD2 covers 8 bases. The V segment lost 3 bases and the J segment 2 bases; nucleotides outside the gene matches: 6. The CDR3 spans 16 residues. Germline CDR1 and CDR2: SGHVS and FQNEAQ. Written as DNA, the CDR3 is TGTGCCAGCAGCTTGGGGTTCGGGGGGGCCTACAATGAGCAGTTCTTC. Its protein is CASSLGFGGAYNEQFF. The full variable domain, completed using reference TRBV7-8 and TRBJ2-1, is GAGVSQSPRYKVAKRGQDVALRCDPISGHVSLFWYQQALGQGPEFLTYFQNEAQLDKSGLPSDRFFAERPEGSVSTLKIQRTQQEDSAVYLCASSLGFGGAYNEQFFGPGTRLTVL.

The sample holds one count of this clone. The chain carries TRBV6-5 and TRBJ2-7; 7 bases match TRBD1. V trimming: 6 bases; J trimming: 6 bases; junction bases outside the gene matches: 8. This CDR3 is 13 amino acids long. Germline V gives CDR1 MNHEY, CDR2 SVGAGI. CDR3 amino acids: CASSRTGDSEQYV. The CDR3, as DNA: TGTGCCAGCAGCCGGACAGGCGATTCCGAGCAGTACGTC.

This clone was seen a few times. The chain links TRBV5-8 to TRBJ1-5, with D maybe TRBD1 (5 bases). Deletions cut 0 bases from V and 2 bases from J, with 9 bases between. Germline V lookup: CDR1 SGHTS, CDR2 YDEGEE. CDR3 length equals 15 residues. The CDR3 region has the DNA TGTGCCAGCAGCTTGGGACAGACGGGCAATCAGCCCCAGCATTTT. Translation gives CASSLGQTGNQPQHF.

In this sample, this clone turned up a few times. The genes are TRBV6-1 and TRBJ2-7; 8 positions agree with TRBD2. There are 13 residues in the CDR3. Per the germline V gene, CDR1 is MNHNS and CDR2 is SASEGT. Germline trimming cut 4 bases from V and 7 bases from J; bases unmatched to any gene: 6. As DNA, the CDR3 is TGTGCCAGCAGTGGGCGACTAGCGTGGGAGCAGTACGTC. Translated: CASSGRLAWEQYV.

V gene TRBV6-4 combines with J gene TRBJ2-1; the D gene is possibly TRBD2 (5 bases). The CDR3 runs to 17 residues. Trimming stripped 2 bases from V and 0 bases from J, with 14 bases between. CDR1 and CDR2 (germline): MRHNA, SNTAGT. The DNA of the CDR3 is TGTGCCAGCAGTGACAGGACTGGACGGAGCTCCTACAATGAGCAGTTCTTC. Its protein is CASSDRTGRSSYNEQFF.